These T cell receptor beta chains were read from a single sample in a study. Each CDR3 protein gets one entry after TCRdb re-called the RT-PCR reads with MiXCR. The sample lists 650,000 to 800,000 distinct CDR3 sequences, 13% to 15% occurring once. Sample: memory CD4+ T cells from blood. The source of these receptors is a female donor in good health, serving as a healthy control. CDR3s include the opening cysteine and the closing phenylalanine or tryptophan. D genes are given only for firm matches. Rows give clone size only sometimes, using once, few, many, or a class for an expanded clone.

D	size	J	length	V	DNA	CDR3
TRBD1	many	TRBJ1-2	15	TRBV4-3	TGCGCCAGCAGCCAAGATCGGGACAGAAGCTATGGCTACACCTTC	CASSQDRDRSYGYTF
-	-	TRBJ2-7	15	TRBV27	TGTGCCAGCAGTTTAAATGGGTTTTTTCTGGACGAGCAGTACTTC	CASSLNGFFLDEQYF
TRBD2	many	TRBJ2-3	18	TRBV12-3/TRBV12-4	TGTGCCAGCAGCGGGACTAGCGGGAGTGTAGTCGGAACAGATACGCAGTATTTT	CASSGTSGSVVGTDTQYF
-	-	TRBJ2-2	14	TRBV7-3	TGTGCCAGCAGTACGGGAGCGAACACCGGGGAGCTGTTTTTT	CASSTGANTGELFF
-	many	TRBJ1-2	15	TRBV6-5	TGTGCCAGCGTAGGGAGGGGGGGCCGTAACTATGGCTACACCTTC	CASVGRGGRNYGYTF
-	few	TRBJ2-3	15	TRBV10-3	TGTGCCATCAGCGGCGGGACAGCTATCACAGATACGCAGTATTTT	CAISGGTAITDTQYF
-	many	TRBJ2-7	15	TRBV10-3	TGTGCCATCAGTGAGTCATTCGGCAGCGCGTACGAGCAGTACTTC	CAISESFGSAYEQYF
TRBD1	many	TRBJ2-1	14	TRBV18	TGTGCCAGCTCACCATCGTACAGGGGAGATGAGCAGTTCTTC	CASSPSYRGDEQFF
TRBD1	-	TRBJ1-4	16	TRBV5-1	TGCGCCAGCAGCCTCGGGACAGGAGCAACTAATGAAAAACTGTTTTTT	CASSLGTGATNEKLFF
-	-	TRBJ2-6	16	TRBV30	TGTGCCTGGAGTCCCGGCAGGGTTAGTGGGGCCAACGTCCTGACTTTC	CAWSPGRVSGANVLTF
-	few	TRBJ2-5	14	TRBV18	TGTGCCAGCTCACGGCCCCCTGGCGAAGAGACCCAGTACTTC	CASSRPPGEETQYF
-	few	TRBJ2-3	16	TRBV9	TGTGCCAGCAGCTTCGGGACACCTTTAGAAGGGGATACGCAGTATTTT	CASSFGTPLEGDTQYF
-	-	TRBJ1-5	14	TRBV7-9	TGTGCCAGCCATCCTGGGGACGGCGATCAGCCCCAGCATTTT	CASHPGDGDQPQHF
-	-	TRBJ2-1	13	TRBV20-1	TGCAGTGCCAAGGCTCCGGCTCCCAATGAGCAGTTCTTC	CSAKAPAPNEQFF
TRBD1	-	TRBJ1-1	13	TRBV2	TGTGCCAGGACGACAGGGGTGGACACTGAAGCTTTCTTT	CARTTGVDTEAFF
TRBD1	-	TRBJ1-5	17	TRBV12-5	TGTGCTAGTGCCGGAAGTGGGACAGGTTATAGCAATCAGCCCCAGCATTTT	CASAGSGTGYSNQPQHF
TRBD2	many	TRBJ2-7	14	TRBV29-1	TGCAGCGTTCGCGGGGGGTGGGACGGTCACGAGCAGTACTTC	CSVRGGWDGHEQYF
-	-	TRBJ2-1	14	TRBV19	TGTGCCAGTAGTATGGGAATAGGGTTGAGCGAGCAGTTCTTC	CASSMGIGLSEQFF
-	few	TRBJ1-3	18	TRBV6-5	TGTGCCAGCAGTCCCGATCGTACAGGCCCCTACTCTGGAAACACCATATATTTT	CASSPDRTGPYSGNTIYF
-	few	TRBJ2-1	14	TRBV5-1	TGCGCCAGCAGCTTGCTTCTGGGGACAAATGAGCAGTTCTTC	CASSLLLGTNEQFF
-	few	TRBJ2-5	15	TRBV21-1	TGTGCCAGCAGCCCAGGACGGCGGGGGAAAAAGACCCAGTACTTC	CASSPGRRGKKTQYF
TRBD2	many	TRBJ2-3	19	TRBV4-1	TGCGCCAGCAGCCCTTATGCGATGGGGGCGGGAGGATACACAGATACGCAGTATTTT	CASSPYAMGAGGYTDTQYF
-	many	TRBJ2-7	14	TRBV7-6	TGTGCCAGCAGCTTAGGTCACCACAAGGACGAGCAGTACTTC	CASSLGHHKDEQYF
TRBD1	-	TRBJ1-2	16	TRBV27	TGTGCCAGCAGTTCATTGGGGGACAGGGACCACTATGGCTACACCTTC	CASSSLGDRDHYGYTF
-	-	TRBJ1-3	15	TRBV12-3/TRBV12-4	TGTGCCAGCACTAAAACCGGGGTGTCTGGAAACACCATATATTTT	CASTKTGVSGNTIYF
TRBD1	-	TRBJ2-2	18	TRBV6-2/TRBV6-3	TGTGCCAGCAGTTATCGAGGTACCGGGACAGGGTCGTCCGGGGAGCTGTTTTTT	CASSYRGTGTGSSGELFF
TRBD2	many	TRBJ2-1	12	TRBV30	TGTGCCTGGAGTACTAGCGGGAGCACAGGGTTCTTC	CAWSTSGSTGFF
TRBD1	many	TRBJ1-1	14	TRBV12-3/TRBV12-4	TGTGCCAGCAGCCCGACAGGGGGTAACACTGAAGCTTTCTTT	CASSPTGGNTEAFF
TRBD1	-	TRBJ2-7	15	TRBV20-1	TGCAGTGCTAGGCCAGCCAGGGCAGGGGGCTACGAGCAGTACTTC	CSARPARAGGYEQYF